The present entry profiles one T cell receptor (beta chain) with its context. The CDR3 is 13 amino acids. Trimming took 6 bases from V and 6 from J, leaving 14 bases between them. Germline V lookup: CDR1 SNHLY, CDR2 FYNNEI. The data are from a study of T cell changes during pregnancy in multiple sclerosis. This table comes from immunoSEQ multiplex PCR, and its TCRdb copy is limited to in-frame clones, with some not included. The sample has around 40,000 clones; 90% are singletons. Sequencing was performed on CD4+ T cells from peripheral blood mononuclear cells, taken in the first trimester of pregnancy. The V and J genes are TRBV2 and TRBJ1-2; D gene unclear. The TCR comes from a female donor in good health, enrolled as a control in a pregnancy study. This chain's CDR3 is CASSVLKENGYTF. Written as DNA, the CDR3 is TGTGCCAGCAGCGTCCTTAAAGAGAATGGCTACACCTTC.